A selection of T cell receptor beta chains follows, all from one sample in a study of OX40 agonist ivuxolimab in advanced cancers. Profiling relied on immunoSEQ multiplex PCR, and the TCRdb table lists in-frame clones only, not all of them. The sample includes some 77,000 clones, 90% of them seen just once. Sequenced material: CD4+ or CD8+ T cells sorted from blood, taken in a trial of the OX40 agonist ivuxolimab. These receptor sequences come from an adult with an advanced solid tumor such as melanoma, head and neck, liver or kidney cancer. Each CDR3 is given with its conserved first and last residue. D genes are given only for firm matches. Clone size, where shown, is once, few, many, or a class for clones that have expanded.

d_call,v_call,j_call,clone_size,cdr3_aa
-,TRBV20-1,TRBJ2-3,-,CSASKHTQYF
TRBD2,TRBV7-9,TRBJ2-1,-,CASSASGRSNEQFF
-,TRBV9,TRBJ2-1,-,CASSALLAGEQFF
-,TRBV18,TRBJ2-2,-,CASSPQVDGANTGELFF
-,TRBV7-6,TRBJ2-3,-,CASSLGSPADTQYF
-,TRBV23-1,TRBJ2-7,-,CASSQVWYEYEQYF
-,TRBV7-3,TRBJ2-2,-,CASSSPNTGELFF
-,TRBV5-6,TRBJ2-7,-,CASSGKGGARTYEQYF
TRBD2,TRBV10-3,TRBJ2-7,-,CASRGGVSYEQYF
-,TRBV28,TRBJ1-3,-,CASSFGGPPSGNTIYF
-,TRBV5-1,TRBJ1-4,-,CASSLEEVGGKLFF
TRBD1,TRBV11-3,TRBJ2-7,once,CASSLEGQGGYEQYF
TRBD1,TRBV11-2,TRBJ2-5,-,CASSPGQGEETQYF
-,TRBV4-1,TRBJ1-2,-,CASSQVVWGRNYGYTF
TRBD1,TRBV27,TRBJ1-2,-,CASSYTGGVPYGYTF
-,TRBV6-1,TRBJ1-2,-,CASRTGQNLYGYTF
TRBD2,TRBV18,TRBJ2-7,-,CASSDSPNSGSSSYEQYF
-,TRBV30,TRBJ2-5,-,CAWSSGVGETQYF